This TCR beta chain stems from a study of blood T cell repertoires in COVID-19. Looking at the study overall: Whether acute or convalescent, the COVID-19 samples came from the United States, Italy and Spain.

Germline-derived CDR1 and CDR2 are SEHNR and FQNEAQ (reference sequence). The ends lost 7 bases at V and 8 bases at J; junction bases unmatched: 13. The CDR3 length is 15 residues. In the study's own analysis: Estimated nucleated cell counts came from reference gene primer amplification. Only in-frame clones appear in the TCRdb table, and some are missing; sequencing was by immunoSEQ multiplex PCR. That table gives V, J and clone size, and the DNA gave D and trimming. The sample records around 250,000 clones, roughly nine tenths being singletons. Participant age was roughly 18 to 95 years, and participants resided in fewer than 30 US areas.

The chain couples TRBV7-9 to TRBJ2-1; 8 bases fit TRBD2. The clonotype comes from a human donor in a cohort exposed to, infected with or recovered from COVID-19 (not recorded which). The donor label of this sample is uncertain. The specimen was PBMCs or T cells enriched from blood (not recorded which). Here the CDR3 reads CASTTGTSGVDEQFF. CDR3 in DNA: TGTGCCAGCACCACCGGGACTAGTGGGGTCGATGAGCAGTTCTTC.